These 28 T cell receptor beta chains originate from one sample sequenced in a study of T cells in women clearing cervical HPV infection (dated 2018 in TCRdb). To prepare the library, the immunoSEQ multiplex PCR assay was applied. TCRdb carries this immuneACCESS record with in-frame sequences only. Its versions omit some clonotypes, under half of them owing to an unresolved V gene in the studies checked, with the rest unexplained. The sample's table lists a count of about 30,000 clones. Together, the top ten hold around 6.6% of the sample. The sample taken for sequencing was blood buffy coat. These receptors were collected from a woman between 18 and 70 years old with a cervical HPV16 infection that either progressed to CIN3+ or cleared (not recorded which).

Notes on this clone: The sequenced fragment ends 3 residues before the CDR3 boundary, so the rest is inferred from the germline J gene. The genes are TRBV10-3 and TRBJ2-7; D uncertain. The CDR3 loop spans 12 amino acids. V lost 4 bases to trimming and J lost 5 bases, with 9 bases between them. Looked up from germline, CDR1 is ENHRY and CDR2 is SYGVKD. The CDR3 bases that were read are TGTGCCATCAGTGGGAACAGTGACGAG. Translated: CAISGNSDE. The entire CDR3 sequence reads CAISGNSDEQYF.

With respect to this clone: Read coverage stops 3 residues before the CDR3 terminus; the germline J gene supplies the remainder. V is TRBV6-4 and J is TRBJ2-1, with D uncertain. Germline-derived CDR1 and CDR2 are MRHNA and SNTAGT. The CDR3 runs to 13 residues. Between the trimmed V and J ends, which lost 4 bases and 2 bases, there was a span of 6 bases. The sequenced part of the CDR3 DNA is TGTGCCAGCAGTGCCGACACCTACAATGAG. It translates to CASSADTYNE. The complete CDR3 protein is CASSADTYNEQFF.

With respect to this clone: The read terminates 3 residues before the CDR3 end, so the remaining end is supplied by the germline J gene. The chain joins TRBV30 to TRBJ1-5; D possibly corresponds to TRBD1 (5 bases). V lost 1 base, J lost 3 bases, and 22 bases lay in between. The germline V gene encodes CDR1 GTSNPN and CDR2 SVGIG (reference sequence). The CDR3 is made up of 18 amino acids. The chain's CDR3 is CAWSDRTASLNNNQPQHF. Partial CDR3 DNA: TGTGCCTGGAGTGACAGGACGGCCTCGCTTAATAACAATCAGCCC. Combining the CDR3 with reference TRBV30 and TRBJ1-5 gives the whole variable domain SQTIHQWPATLVQPVGSPLSLECTVEGTSNPNLYWYRQAAGRGLQLLFYSVGIGQISSEVPQNLSASRPQDRQFILSSKKLLLSDSGFYLCAWSDRTASLNNNQPQHFGDGTRLSIL.

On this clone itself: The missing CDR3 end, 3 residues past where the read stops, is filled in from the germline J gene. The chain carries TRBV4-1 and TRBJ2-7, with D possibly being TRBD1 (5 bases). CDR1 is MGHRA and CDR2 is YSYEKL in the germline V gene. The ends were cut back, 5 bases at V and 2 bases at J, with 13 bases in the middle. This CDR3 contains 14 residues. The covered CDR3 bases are TGCGCCAGCAGCTTAAGGGGCAGGACCTACGAG. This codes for CASSLRGRTYE. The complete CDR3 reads CASSLRGRTYEQYF.

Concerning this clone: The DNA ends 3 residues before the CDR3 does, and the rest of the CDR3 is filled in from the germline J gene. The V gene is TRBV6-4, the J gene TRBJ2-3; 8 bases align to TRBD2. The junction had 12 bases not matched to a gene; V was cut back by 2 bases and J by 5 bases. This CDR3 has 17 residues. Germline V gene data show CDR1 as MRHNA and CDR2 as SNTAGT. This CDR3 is CASSDTPRGGRIDTQYF. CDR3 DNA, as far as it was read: TGTGCCAGCAGTGACACCCCCCGGGGGGGGAGGATAGATACG.

CDR3 residues: CASSPMTGASYEQYF. The sequenced CDR3 bases are TGCGCCAGCTCTCCGATGACAGGGGCTTCCTACGAG. The genes are TRBV5-1 and TRBJ2-7; 8 nucleotides match TRBD1. The read ends 3 residues before the CDR3 terminus; that terminus is restored from the germline J gene. This CDR3 contains 15 residues. V lost 7 bases to trimming and J lost 1 base; unmatched junction nucleotides: 10. Germline-derived CDR1 and CDR2 are SGHRS and YFSETQ.

Incomplete CDR3 DNA: TGTGCCAGTCTACGGGGACAGGGGTATAATCAGCCC. As protein: CASLRGQGYNQP. The full CDR3 sequence reads CASLRGQGYNQPQHF. The rearrangement links TRBV2 to TRBJ1-5; TRBD1 matches at 10 bases. From the germline J gene comes the end of the CDR3, since the read stops 3 residues before it. Germline assignment: CDR1 SNHLY and CDR2 FYNNEI. Trimming took 9 bases from V and 4 from J; bases not matched to a gene: 9. The CDR3 loop spans 15 amino acids.

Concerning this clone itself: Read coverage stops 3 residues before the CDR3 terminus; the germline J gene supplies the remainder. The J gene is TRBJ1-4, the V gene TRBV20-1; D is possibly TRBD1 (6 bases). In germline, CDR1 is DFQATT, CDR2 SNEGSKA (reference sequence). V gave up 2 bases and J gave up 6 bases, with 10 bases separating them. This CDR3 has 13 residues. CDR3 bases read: TGCAGTGCTAGACCGGACAGAGATGAAAAA. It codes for CSARPDRDEK. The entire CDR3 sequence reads CSARPDRDEKLFF.

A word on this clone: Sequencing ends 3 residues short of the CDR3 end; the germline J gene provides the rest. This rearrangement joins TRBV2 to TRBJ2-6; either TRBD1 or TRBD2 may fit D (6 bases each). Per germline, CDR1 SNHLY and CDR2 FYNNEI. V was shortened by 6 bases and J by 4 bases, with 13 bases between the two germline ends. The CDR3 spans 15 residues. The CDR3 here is CASREGETGANVLTF. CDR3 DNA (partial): TGTGCCAGCAGGGAGGGGGAGACCGGGGCCAACGTC.

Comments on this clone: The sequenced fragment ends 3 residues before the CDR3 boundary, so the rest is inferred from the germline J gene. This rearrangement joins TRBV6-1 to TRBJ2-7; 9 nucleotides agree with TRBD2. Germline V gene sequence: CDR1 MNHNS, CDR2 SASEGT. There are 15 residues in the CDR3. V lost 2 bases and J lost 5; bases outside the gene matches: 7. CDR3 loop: CASSELAGGQDEQYF. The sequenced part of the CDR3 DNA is TGTGCCAGCAGTGAATTGGCGGGGGGGCAGGACGAG.

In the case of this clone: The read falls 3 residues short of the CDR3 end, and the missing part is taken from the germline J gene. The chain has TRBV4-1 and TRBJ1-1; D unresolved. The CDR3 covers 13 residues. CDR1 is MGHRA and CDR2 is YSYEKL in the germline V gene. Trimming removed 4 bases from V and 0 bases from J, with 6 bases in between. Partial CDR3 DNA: TGCGCCAGCAGCCCACAAGTGAACACTGAA. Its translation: CASSPQVNTE. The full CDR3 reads CASSPQVNTEAFF.

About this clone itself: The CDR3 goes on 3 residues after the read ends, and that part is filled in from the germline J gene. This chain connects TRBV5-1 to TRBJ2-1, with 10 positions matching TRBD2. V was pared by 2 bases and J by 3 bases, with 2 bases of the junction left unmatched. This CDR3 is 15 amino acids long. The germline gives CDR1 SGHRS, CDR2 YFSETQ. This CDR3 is CASSLSGGVYNEQFF. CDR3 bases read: TGCGCCAGCAGCTTAAGCGGGGGGGTCTACAATGAG.

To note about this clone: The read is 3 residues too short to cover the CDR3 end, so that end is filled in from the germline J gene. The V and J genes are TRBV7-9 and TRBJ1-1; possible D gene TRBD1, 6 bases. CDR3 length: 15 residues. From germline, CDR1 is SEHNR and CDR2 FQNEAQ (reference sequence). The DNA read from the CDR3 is TGTGCCAGCAGCTCTCAAGGGGGTAGGGAAGAGACC. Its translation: CASSSQGGREET. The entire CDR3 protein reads CASSSQGGREETAFF.

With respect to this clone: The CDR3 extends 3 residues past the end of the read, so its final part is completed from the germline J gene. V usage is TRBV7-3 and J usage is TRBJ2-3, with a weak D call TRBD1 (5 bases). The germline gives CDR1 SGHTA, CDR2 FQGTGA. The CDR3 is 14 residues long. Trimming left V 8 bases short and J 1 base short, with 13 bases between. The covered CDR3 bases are TGTGCCAGCGGCGACAGTACTGGCACAGATACG. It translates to CASGDSTGTDT. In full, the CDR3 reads CASGDSTGTDTQYF. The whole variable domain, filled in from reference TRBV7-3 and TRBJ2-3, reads GAGVSQTPSNKVTEKGKYVELRCDPISGHTALYWYRQSLGQGPEFLIYFQGTGAADDSGLPNDRFFAVRPEGSVSTLKIQRTERGDSAVYLCASGDSTGTDTQYFGPGTRLTVL.

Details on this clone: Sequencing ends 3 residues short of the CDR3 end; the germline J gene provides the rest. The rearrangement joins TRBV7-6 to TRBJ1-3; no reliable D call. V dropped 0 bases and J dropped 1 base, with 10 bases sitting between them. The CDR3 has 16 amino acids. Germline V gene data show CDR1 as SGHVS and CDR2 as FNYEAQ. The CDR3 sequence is CASSLAVTPSGNTIYF. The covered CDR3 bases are TGTGCCAGCAGCTTAGCGGTGACACCATCTGGAAACACC.

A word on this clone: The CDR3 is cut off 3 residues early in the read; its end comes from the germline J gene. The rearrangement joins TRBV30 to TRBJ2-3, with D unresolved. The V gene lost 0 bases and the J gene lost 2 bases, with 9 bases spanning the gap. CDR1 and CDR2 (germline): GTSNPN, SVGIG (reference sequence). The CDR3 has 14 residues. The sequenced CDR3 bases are TGTGCCTGGAGTGTAGACGGGTACACAGATACG. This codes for CAWSVDGYTDT. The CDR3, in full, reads CAWSVDGYTDTQYF.

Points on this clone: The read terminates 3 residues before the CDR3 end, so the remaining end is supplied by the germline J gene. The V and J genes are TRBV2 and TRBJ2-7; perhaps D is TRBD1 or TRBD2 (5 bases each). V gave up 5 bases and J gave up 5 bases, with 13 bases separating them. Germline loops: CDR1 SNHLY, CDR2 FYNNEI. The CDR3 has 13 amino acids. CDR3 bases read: TGTGCCAGCAGTCAGAGAGGGGAAGACGAG. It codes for CASSQRGEDE. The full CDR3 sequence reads CASSQRGEDEQYF.

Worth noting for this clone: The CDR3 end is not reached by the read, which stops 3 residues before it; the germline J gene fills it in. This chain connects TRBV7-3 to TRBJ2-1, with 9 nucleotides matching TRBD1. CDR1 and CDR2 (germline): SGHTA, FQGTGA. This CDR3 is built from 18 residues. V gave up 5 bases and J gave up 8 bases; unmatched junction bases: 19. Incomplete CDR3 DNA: TGTGCCAGCAGCCCCCTCCCCCCCGGGACAGGGCCCATGGATGAG. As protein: CASSPLPPGTGPMDE. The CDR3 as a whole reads CASSPLPPGTGPMDEQFF.

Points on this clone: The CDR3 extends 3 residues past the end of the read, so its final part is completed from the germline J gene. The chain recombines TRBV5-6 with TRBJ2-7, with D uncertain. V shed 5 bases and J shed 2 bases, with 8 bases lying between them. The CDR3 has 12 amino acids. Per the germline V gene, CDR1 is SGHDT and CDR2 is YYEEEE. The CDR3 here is CASSFVAYEQYF. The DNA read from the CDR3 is TGTGCCAGCAGTTTCGTCGCCTACGAG.

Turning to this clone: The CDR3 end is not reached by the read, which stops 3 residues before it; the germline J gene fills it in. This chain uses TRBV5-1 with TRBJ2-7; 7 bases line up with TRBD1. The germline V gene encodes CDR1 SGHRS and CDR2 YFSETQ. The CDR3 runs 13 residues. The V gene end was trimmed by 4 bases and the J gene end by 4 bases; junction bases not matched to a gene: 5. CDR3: CASSPRQGYEQYF. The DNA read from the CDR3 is TGCGCCAGCAGCCCACGACAGGGTTACGAG.

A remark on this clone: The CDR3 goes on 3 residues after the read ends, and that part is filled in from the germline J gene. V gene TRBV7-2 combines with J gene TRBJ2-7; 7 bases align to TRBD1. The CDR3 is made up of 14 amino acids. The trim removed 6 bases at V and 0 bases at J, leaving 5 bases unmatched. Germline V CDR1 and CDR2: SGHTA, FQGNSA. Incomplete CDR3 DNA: TGTGCCAGCAGGGAACAGGGGATCTCCTACGAG. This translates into CASREQGISYE. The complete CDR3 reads CASREQGISYEQYF.

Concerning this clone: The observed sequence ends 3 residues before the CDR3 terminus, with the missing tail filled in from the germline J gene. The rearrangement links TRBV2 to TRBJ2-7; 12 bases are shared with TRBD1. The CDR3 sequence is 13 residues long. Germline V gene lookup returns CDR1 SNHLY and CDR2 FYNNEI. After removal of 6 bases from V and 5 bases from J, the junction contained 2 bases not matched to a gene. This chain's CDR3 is CASRGDRGHEQYF. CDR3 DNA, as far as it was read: TGTGCCAGCAGGGGGGACAGGGGGCACGAG. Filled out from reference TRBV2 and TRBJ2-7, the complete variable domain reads EPEVTQTPSHQVTQMGQEVILRCVPISNHLYFYWYRQILGQKVEFLVSFYNNEISEKSEIFDDQFSVERPDGSNFTLKIRSTKLEDSAMYFCASRGDRGHEQYFGPGTRLTVT.

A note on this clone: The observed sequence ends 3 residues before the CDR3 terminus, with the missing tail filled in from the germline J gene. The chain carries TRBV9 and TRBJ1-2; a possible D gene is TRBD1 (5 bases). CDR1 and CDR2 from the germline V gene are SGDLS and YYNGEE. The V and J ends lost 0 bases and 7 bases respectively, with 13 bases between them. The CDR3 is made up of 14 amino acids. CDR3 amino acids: CASSVGGPAFGYTF. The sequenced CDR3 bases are TGTGCCAGCAGCGTAGGGGGCCCGGCGTTTGGC.

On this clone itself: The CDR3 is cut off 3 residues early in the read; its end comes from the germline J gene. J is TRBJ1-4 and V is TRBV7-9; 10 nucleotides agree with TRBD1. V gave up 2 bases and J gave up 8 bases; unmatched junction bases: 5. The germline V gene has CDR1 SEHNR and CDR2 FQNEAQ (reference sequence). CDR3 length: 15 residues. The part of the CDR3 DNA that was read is TGTGCCAGCAGCTTATGGGACAGGGGATTGGAAAAA. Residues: CASSLWDRGLEK. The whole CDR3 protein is CASSLWDRGLEKLFF.

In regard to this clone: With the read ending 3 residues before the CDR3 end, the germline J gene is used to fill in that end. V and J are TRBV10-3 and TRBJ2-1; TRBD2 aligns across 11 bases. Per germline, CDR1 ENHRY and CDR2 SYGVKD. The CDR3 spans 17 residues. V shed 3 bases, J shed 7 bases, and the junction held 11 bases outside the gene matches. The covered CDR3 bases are TGTGCCATCAGTGACCTCGGTAGTAGCGGGGGGGCTAATGAG. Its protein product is CAISDLGSSGGANE. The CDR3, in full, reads CAISDLGSSGGANEQFF.

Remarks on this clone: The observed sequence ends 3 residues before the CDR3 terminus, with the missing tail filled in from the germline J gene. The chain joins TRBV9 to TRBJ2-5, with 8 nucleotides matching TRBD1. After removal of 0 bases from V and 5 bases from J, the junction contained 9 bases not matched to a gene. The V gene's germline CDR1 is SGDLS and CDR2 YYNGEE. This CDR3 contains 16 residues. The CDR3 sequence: CASSVGQGAGGETQYF. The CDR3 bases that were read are TGTGCCAGCAGCGTAGGGCAGGGGGCCGGTGGGGAGACC.

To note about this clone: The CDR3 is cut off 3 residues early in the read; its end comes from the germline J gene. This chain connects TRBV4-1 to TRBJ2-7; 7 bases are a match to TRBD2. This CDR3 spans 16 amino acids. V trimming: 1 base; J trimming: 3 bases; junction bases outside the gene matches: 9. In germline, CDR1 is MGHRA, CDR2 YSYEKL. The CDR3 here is CASSQGAAGTNYEQYF. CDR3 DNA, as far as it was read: TGCGCCAGCAGCCAAGGGGCCGCAGGGACTAACTACGAG.

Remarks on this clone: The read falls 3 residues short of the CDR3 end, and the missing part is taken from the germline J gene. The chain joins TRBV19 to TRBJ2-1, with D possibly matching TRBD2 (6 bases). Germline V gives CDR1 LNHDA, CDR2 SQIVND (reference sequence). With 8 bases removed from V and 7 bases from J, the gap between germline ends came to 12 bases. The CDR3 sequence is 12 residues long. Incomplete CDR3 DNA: TGTGCCAGTGATAATGGGGGGAATGAG. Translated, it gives CASDNGGNE. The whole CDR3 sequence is CASDNGGNEQFF.